Presented here are 9 T cell receptor beta chains from one specimen sequenced in a study of CD8 T cells in Susac syndrome. Random hexamers were used to reverse transcribe about 0.5 to 1 ug of RNA. In TCRdb, the immunoSEQ multiplex PCR reads were re-called with MiXCR into one record per CDR3 protein. The table includes some 160,000 distinct CDR3 sequences, approximately 94% detected once. The specimen sequenced was CD4+ T cells from PBMCs. The receptors were sampled from a human donor with Susac syndrome.

The rearrangement links TRBV6-5 to TRBJ2-7; the D gene is possibly TRBD1 (6 bases). CDR3 size: 12 residues. Trimming shortened V by 8 bases and J by 2 bases, and 10 bases separated the two germline ends. Germline loops: CDR1 MNHEY, CDR2 SVGAGI. The CDR3 region is CASFGTTYEQYF. CDR3 sequence (DNA): TGTGCCAGCTTCGGGACAACCTACGAGCAGTACTTC.

This clonotype was detected only a few times. The chain combines TRBV18 with TRBJ1-1; D not resolved. The germline gives CDR1 KGHSH, CDR2 LQKENI. The CDR3 consists of 13 residues. V was trimmed by 3 bases and J by 1 base, leaving 6 bases between them. CDR3 nucleotides: TGTGCCAGCTCACCGAGGGAGAACACTGAAGCTTTCTTT. Translation gives CASSPRENTEAFF.

The chain employs TRBV20-1 and TRBJ2-1; 12 nucleotides align to TRBD2. The length of the CDR3 is 14 residues. V was pared by 3 bases and J by 7 bases, with 4 bases of the junction left unmatched. The germline V gene has CDR1 DFQATT and CDR2 SNEGSKA (reference sequence). This chain's CDR3 is CSASTSGGYNEQFF. The CDR3 DNA sequence: TGCAGTGCTAGTACTAGCGGGGGGTATAATGAGCAGTTCTTC.

The chain combines TRBV2 with TRBJ1-3, with D perhaps matching TRBD1 (6 bases). Germline-derived CDR1 and CDR2 are SNHLY and FYNNEI. The CDR3 has 14 amino acids. V was trimmed by 7 bases and J by 4 bases, leaving 14 bases between them. CDR3 protein: CASKPQGPGNTIYF. The CDR3 DNA reads as TGTGCCAGCAAGCCCCAGGGGCCAGGAAACACCATATATTTT. Filled out from reference TRBV2 and TRBJ1-3, the complete variable domain reads EPEVTQTPSHQVTQMGQEVILRCVPISNHLYFYWYRQILGQKVEFLVSFYNNEISEKSEIFDDQFSVERPDGSNFTLKIRSTKLEDSAMYFCASKPQGPGNTIYFGEGSWLTVV.

V and J are TRBV2 and TRBJ2-3; tentatively, D is TRBD1 (6 bases). The V and J ends lost 6 bases and 2 bases respectively, with 15 bases between them. The V gene's germline CDR1 is SNHLY and CDR2 FYNNEI. The CDR3 extends over 15 amino acids. The CDR3 DNA reads TGTGCCAGCAGCCCACAGGGACAACACACAGATACGCAGTATTTT. This codes for CASSPQGQHTDTQYF.

The chain is built from TRBV5-8 and TRBJ2-6, with D hard to call. This CDR3 is 14 amino acids long. V lost 4 bases to trimming and J lost 4 bases, with 9 bases between them. CDR1 and CDR2 from the germline V gene are SGHTS and YDEGEE. The CDR3: CASSPAGGANVLTF. DNA of the CDR3: TGTGCCAGCAGCCCGGCAGGAGGGGCCAACGTCCTGACTTTC.

This chain links TRBV20-1 with TRBJ2-4; 10 nucleotides line up with TRBD2. Germline V CDR1 and CDR2: DFQATT, SNEGSKA (reference sequence). After removal of 6 bases from V and 2 bases from J, the junction contained 7 bases not matched to a gene. There are 15 residues in the CDR3. CDR3 sequence (DNA): TGCAGTGCCCCCAGCGGGGGGGCCACCAAAAACATTCAGTACTTC. It codes for CSAPSGGATKNIQYF.

The chain uses TRBV29-1 and TRBJ2-7, with TRBD2 matching over 12 bases. J gave up 7 bases and V 6 bases, and 16 bases lay outside the gene matches. Germline V lookup: CDR1 SQVTM, CDR2 ANQGSEA. There are 16 residues in the CDR3. The CDR3 coding sequence is TGCAGCGTGATGACTAGCGGGGGCCCTGGGTCGGGGGAGCAGTACTTC. Its protein product is CSVMTSGGPGSGEQYF.

The genes are TRBV2 and TRBJ1-1, with D perhaps TRBD1 (6 bases). Germline CDR1 is SNHLY and CDR2 is FYNNEI. This CDR3 is 15 amino acids long. The germline V and J ends were trimmed by 4 bases and 1 base, with 13 bases remaining between them. The CDR3 DNA follows: TGTGCCAGCAGTGGGGGGCAGGGGTGGAACACTGAAGCTTTCTTT. Translation: CASSGGQGWNTEAFF.